A single sample gave rise to the 4 T cell receptor beta chains below, sequenced in a study of high-grade serous ovarian cancer treatment subgroups. The tumor samples were collected prior to definitive surgery or chemotherapy. The assay was immunoSEQ multiplex PCR, and TCRdb's table has in-frame clones only and misses some. This table holds roughly 5,000 clones, about three fifths found once. Sequencing was done on a sample of tumor tissue. The receptors shown here come from a human donor with high-grade serous ovarian cancer.

This clone was detected only a few times. The chain uses TRBV7-2 and TRBJ1-6; tentatively, D is TRBD1 (6 bases). From germline, CDR1 is SGHTA and CDR2 FQGNSA. The CDR3 spans 16 residues. V shed 0 bases and J shed 9 bases, with 15 bases lying between them. The CDR3 DNA follows: TGTGCCAGCAGCTTAGCTGGGGGGGGCGTAGCTTCACCCCTCCACTTT. Its translation is CASSLAGGGVASPLHF. The full variable domain, rest sourced from reference TRBV7-2 and TRBJ1-6, is GAGVSQSPSNKVTEKGKDVELRCDPISGHTALYWYRQSLGQGLEFLIYFQGNSAPDKSGLPSDRFSAERTGGSVSTLTIQRTQQEDSAVYLCASSLAGGGVASPLHFGNGTRLTVT.

There are a few counts of this clone. The genes are TRBV7-2 and TRBJ2-7; 8 bases fit TRBD1. V shed 7 bases, J shed 4 bases, and the junction held 12 bases outside the gene matches. The germline V gene has CDR1 SGHTA and CDR2 FQGNSA. There are 15 residues in the CDR3. CDR3 sequence: CASTLGLTGAYEQYF. Here the CDR3 DNA reads TGTGCCAGCACTTTGGGATTGACAGGGGCGTACGAGCAGTACTTC.

V usage is TRBV14 and J usage is TRBJ2-7; no firm D call. Looked up from germline, CDR1 is SGHDN and CDR2 is FVKESK. V was shortened by 1 base and J by 6 bases, with 7 bases between the two germline ends. The CDR3 extends over 12 amino acids. CDR3 nucleotide sequence: TGTGCCAGCAGCCAAGCGCTAACCGAGCAGTACTTC. Protein sequence: CASSQALTEQYF.

This clone was recorded only once. The rearrangement joins TRBV28 to TRBJ1-1, with D maybe TRBD1 (5 bases). Germline CDR1 and CDR2: MDHEN and SYDVKM. Trimming took 8 bases from V and 10 from J, leaving 11 bases between them. There are 10 residues in the CDR3. In DNA form, the CDR3 reads TGTGCCAGCGGCCGGGGGGGAGCTTTCTTT. Its protein product is CASGRGGAFF.